Each of the 30 T cell receptor beta chains below was sequenced from the same sample in a study of Ad26.COV2.S vaccination and SARS-CoV-2 variants. Regarding treatment: about 20 received Ad26.COV2.S at low or high dose, single or two shots; several received placebo; per-sample allocation not given. Sampling was done on day 63 after the first vaccine or placebo injection. Profiled with immunoSEQ multiplex PCR; TCRdb holds only in-frame clones, not every one. The data show around 450,000 clones, 89% seen once. The sample here was peripheral blood, taken in a trial of Ad26.COV2.S vaccine versus placebo. The receptors originated from a person aged 18 to 59 who received the Ad26.COV2.S COVID-19 vaccine or a placebo.

The chain joins TRBV7-2 to TRBJ1-3; 7 nucleotides line up with TRBD1. CDR1 is SGHTA, CDR2 FQGNSA, per germline. V dropped 5 bases and J dropped 0; count of bases not matched to a gene: 4. This CDR3 region has 15 residues. For the CDR3, the DNA is TGTGCCAGCAGCCTCTGGACAGGCTCTGGAAACACCATATATTTT. Translation gives CASSLWTGSGNTIYF. The full variable domain, rest sourced from reference TRBV7-2 and TRBJ1-3, is GAGVSQSPSNKVTEKGKDVELRCDPISGHTALYWYRQSLGQGLEFLIYFQGNSAPDKSGLPSDRFSAERTGGSVSTLTIQRTQQEDSAVYLCASSLWTGSGNTIYFGEGSWLTVV.

The chain combines TRBV27 with TRBJ1-3, with D possibly matching TRBD1 (5 bases). Trimming removed 4 bases at V and 2 bases at J, with 12 bases between. Germline CDR1 MNHEY, CDR2 SMNVEV (reference sequence). This CDR3 region has 15 residues. DNA of the CDR3: TGTGCCAGCAGTTCCGGACAAGTCCCTGGAAACACCATATATTTT. This translates into CASSSGQVPGNTIYF.

The chain recombines TRBV2 with TRBJ1-2; D is ambiguous. Germline values: CDR1 SNHLY, CDR2 FYNNEI. The length of the CDR3 is 14 residues. V was shortened by 6 bases and J by 4 bases, with 15 bases between the two germline ends. CDR3 amino acids: CASRQGTATYGYTF. Here the CDR3 DNA reads TGTGCCAGCAGACAAGGTACAGCTACCTATGGCTACACCTTC.

This clone came up a few times. J is TRBJ1-5 and V is TRBV5-1; possibly TRBD1 for D (6 bases). Germline assignment: CDR1 SGHRS and CDR2 YFSETQ. The CDR3 covers 14 residues. Trimming pared 0 bases from V and 7 bases from J, leaving 11 bases between. CDR3 in DNA: TGCGCCAGCAGCTTGGACGGGGGGCCACAGCCCCAGCATTTT. Translation: CASSLDGGPQPQHF.

This clone showed up just once. J is TRBJ1-1 and V is TRBV29-1; perhaps TRBD1 as D (5 bases). In germline, CDR1 is SQVTM, CDR2 ANQGSEA. V was pared by 6 bases and J by 1 base, with 12 bases between. This CDR3 is built from 13 residues. Here the CDR3 reads CSVVGRENTEAFF. The CDR3 nucleotides read TGCAGCGTCGTGGGACGGGAGAACACTGAAGCTTTCTTT.

Comments on this clone: Other nucleotide sequences in the sample specify the same CDR3. The gene calls are TRBV7-9 and TRBJ2-3, with D possibly being TRBD1 (5 bases). There are 15 residues in the CDR3. Germline assignment: CDR1 SEHNR and CDR2 FQNEAQ (reference sequence). V was pared by 7 bases and J by 2 bases, with 16 bases between. The chain's CDR3 is CASTQRGGNTDTQYF. Written as DNA, the CDR3 is TGTGCCAGCACCCAAAGGGGCGGAAACACAGATACGCAGTATTTT.

The chain employs TRBV7-9 and TRBJ2-3, with TRBD2 matching 9 bases. Trimming cost V 2 bases and J 7 bases; bases outside gene matches: 10. This CDR3 is 16 amino acids long. From germline, CDR1 is SEHNR and CDR2 FQNEAQ (reference sequence). CDR3 residues: CASSLPGLAGKNTQYF. The CDR3 DNA reads TGTGCCAGCAGCTTACCAGGGCTAGCGGGAAAAAATACGCAGTATTTT. The whole variable domain, filled in from reference TRBV7-9 and TRBJ2-3, reads DTGVSQNPRHKITKRGQNVTFRCDPISEHNRLYWYRQTLGQGPEFLTYFQNEAQLEKSRLLSDRFSAERPKGSFSTLEIQRTEQGDSAMYLCASSLPGLAGKNTQYFGPGTRLTVL.

The chain carries TRBV29-1 and TRBJ2-7, with 10 positions matching TRBD2. The CDR3 extends over 12 amino acids. In germline, CDR1 is SQVTM, CDR2 ANQGSEA. The junction had 2 bases not matched to a gene; V was cut back by 6 bases and J by 3 bases. CDR3 protein: CSVGTSVYEQYF. The DNA of the CDR3 is TGCAGCGTCGGGACTAGCGTCTACGAGCAGTACTTC.

The chain is built from TRBV19 and TRBJ1-2; no clear D gene. CDR1 is LNHDA, CDR2 SQIVND, per germline (reference sequence). The V and J ends lost 5 bases and 4 bases respectively, with 17 bases between them. The CDR3 sequence is 15 residues long. CDR3 coding DNA: TGTGCCAGTAGTGACCCCTCGGGCCGCTTCTATGGCTACACCTTC. Its translation is CASSDPSGRFYGYTF.

In DNA, the CDR3 is TGTGCCATCAGCCTGACCCCAGGGGGGACCTACAATGAGCAGTTCTTC. It codes for CAISLTPGGTYNEQFF. The chain has TRBV10-3 and TRBJ2-1; maybe TRBD1 (7 bases). The CDR3 extends over 16 amino acids. V lost 6 bases, J lost 2 bases, and 17 bases lay in between. Germline-derived CDR1 and CDR2 are ENHRY and SYGVKD.

The chain combines TRBV5-1 with TRBJ1-6; D unclear. The V and J ends lost 0 bases and 8 bases respectively, with 12 bases between them. The CDR3 contains 15 residues. The V gene's germline CDR1 is SGHRS and CDR2 YFSETQ. CDR3: CASSLGQLRDSPLHF. Written as DNA, the CDR3 is TGCGCCAGCAGCTTGGGTCAATTGAGGGATTCACCCCTCCACTTT.

V gene TRBV3-1 (or the pseudogene TRBV3-2) combines with J gene TRBJ2-5, with 10 bases matching TRBD2. Trimming at V came to 6 bases and at J to 3 bases, leaving 16 bases not matched to a gene. Germline loops: CDR1 LGHDT, CDR2 YNNKEL (reference sequence). This CDR3 is 18 amino acids long. Written as DNA, the CDR3 is TGTGCCAGCAGACCCACTTTAGCGGGAGGCACCTCCAAAGAGACCCAGTACTTC. Its protein product is CASRPTLAGGTSKETQYF.

The rearrangement joins TRBV29-1 to TRBJ2-1; the D gene could be TRBD1 or TRBD2 (7 bases each). Germline values: CDR1 SQVTM, CDR2 ANQGSEA. V lost 8 bases, J lost 8 bases, and 28 bases lay in between. The CDR3 loop spans 16 amino acids. The DNA for the CDR3 is TGCAGCCTCGAACCCAGGGGGGGGCTGTTCTTCGATGAGCAGTTCTTC. It translates to CSLEPRGGLFFDEQFF.

The chain has TRBV19 and TRBJ1-5; D remains ambiguous. This CDR3 is 12 amino acids long. Trimming stripped 7 bases from V and 6 bases from J, with 10 bases between. Germline V gene data show CDR1 as LNHDA and CDR2 as SQIVND (reference sequence). This CDR3 is CASMNPSQPQHF. The CDR3, as DNA: TGTGCCAGTATGAACCCTAGTCAGCCCCAGCATTTT.

This chain's CDR3 is CASSIDWEPQETQYF. CDR3 coding DNA: TGTGCCAGTAGTATAGATTGGGAACCTCAAGAGACCCAGTACTTC. V is TRBV19 and J is TRBJ2-5, with D uncertain. V dropped 0 bases and J dropped 2 bases, with 10 bases sitting between them. The CDR3 runs to 15 residues. From germline, CDR1 is LNHDA and CDR2 SQIVND (reference sequence).

The sample holds a few counts of this clone. The chain joins TRBV6-2 or TRBV6-3 to TRBJ2-7; 10 bases agree with TRBD1. This CDR3 is built from 16 residues. V dropped 2 bases and J dropped 2; count of bases not matched to a gene: 6. CDR1 MNHEY and CDR2 SVGEGT come from the germline V gene. The CDR3 reads CASSYVLGQGTYEQYV. In DNA, the CDR3 is TGTGCCAGCAGTTACGTCCTGGGACAGGGGACCTACGAGCAGTACGTC.

The chain couples TRBV6-6 to TRBJ1-5; weak D call: TRBD1 (6 bases). This CDR3 has 13 residues. V dropped 8 bases and J dropped 4 bases, with 12 bases sitting between them. The germline gives CDR1 MNHNY, CDR2 SVGAGI (reference sequence). This CDR3 reads CASHGTPNQPQHF. The CDR3 DNA is TGTGCCAGCCACGGGACACCAAATCAGCCCCAGCATTTT.

This sequence joins TRBV28 and TRBJ1-4; possibly TRBD1 for D (5 bases). The CDR3 runs to 16 residues. V shed 2 bases and J shed 7 bases, with 17 bases lying between them. Germline V gives CDR1 MDHEN, CDR2 SYDVKM. The CDR3 sequence: CASSLVGAGGSEKLFF. The CDR3 region has the DNA TGTGCCAGCAGTTTAGTTGGGGCCGGCGGGAGTGAAAAACTGTTTTTT.

V and J are TRBV7-9 and TRBJ2-1; D unresolved. Germline V gene lookup returns CDR1 SEHNR and CDR2 FQNEAQ (reference sequence). The V end lost 6 bases, the J end lost 7 bases, and 7 bases lay between the germline ends. The CDR3 has 11 amino acids. As DNA, the CDR3 is TGTGCCAGCAGTTTTACGAATGAGCAGTTCTTC. Translated: CASSFTNEQFF.

The chain has TRBV7-8 and TRBJ1-5; D not certain. The germline V gene has CDR1 SGHVS and CDR2 FQNEAQ. This CDR3 has 13 residues. Trimming took 5 bases from V and 5 from J, leaving 10 bases between them. Here the CDR3 reads CASSAWSDQPQHF. CDR3 nucleotides: TGTGCCAGCAGCGCGTGGTCGGATCAGCCCCAGCATTTT. The full variable domain, completed using reference TRBV7-8 and TRBJ1-5, is GAGVSQSPRYKVAKRGQDVALRCDPISGHVSLFWYQQALGQGPEFLTYFQNEAQLDKSGLPSDRFFAERPEGSVSTLKIQRTQQEDSAVYLCASSAWSDQPQHFGDGTRLSIL.

V gene TRBV18 combines with J gene TRBJ2-2; D is tentatively TRBD1 or TRBD2 (5 bases each). The germline gives CDR1 KGHSH, CDR2 LQKENI. The V gene lost 6 bases and the J gene lost 4 bases, with 12 bases spanning the gap. The CDR3 spans 14 residues. CDR3: CASSPQGVTGELFF. CDR3 nucleotides: TGTGCCAGCTCTCCTCAGGGAGTCACCGGGGAGCTGTTTTTT.

This clone was counted once. The J gene is TRBJ2-1, the V gene TRBV5-6; tentatively, D is TRBD2 (7 bases). The V end lost 0 bases, the J end lost 0 bases, and 16 bases lay between the germline ends. CDR1 and CDR2 (germline): SGHDT, YYEEEE. The CDR3 contains 18 residues. CDR3 nucleotides: TGTGCCAGCAGCTTGGAAGGGGGTTGGACTAGCTCCTACAATGAGCAGTTCTTC. This sequence encodes CASSLEGGWTSSYNEQFF.

The chain couples TRBV7-9 to TRBJ2-2, with D possibly TRBD2 on 5 matching bases. The CDR3 covers 17 residues. Trimming removed 1 base from V and 1 base from J, with 13 bases in between. Germline CDR1 SEHNR, CDR2 FQNEAQ (reference sequence). The CDR3: CASSLVFSGKNTGELFF. CDR3 nucleotide sequence: TGTGCCAGCAGCTTAGTCTTCTCCGGGAAGAACACCGGGGAGCTGTTTTTT.

The genes are TRBV19 and TRBJ2-2; D not resolved. Between the trimmed V and J ends, which lost 6 bases and 0 bases, there was a span of 8 bases. The V gene's germline CDR1 is LNHDA and CDR2 SQIVND (reference sequence). This CDR3 has 14 residues. For the CDR3, the DNA is TGTGCCAGTAGCGGCAGGTCGAACACCGGGGAGCTGTTTTTT. Its translation is CASSGRSNTGELFF.

The chain uses TRBV20-1 and TRBJ2-5; 9 bases map to TRBD1. J lost 5 bases, V lost 3 bases, and 13 bases had no gene match. Germline CDR1 reads DFQATT; CDR2 reads SNEGSKA (reference sequence). The CDR3 has 16 amino acids. The CDR3 spells CSASPGTGSVAETQYF. The CDR3 DNA sequence: TGCAGTGCTAGTCCCGGGACAGGGTCGGTAGCCGAGACCCAGTACTTC.

This sequence joins TRBV2 and TRBJ1-1, with D unclear. The V end was cut by 1 base, the J end by 4 bases, with 7 bases between. CDR3 length: 13 amino acids. Germline lookup yields CDR1 SNHLY and CDR2 FYNNEI. In nucleotides, the CDR3 is TGTGCCAGCAGTGAAGAACAGAGCACTGAAGCTTTCTTT. Its protein is CASSEEQSTEAFF.

The genes are TRBV7-2 and TRBJ1-2, with 7 bases fitting TRBD1. Trimming removed 5 bases from V and 4 bases from J; junction bases left unmatched: 10. The CDR3 totals 15 residues. CDR1 is SGHTA, CDR2 FQGNSA, per germline. The CDR3: CASSRDRDVIYGYTF. The CDR3 DNA sequence: TGTGCCAGCAGCCGCGACAGGGATGTCATCTATGGCTACACCTTC.

This chain links TRBV28 with TRBJ1-2; TRBD1 might be the D (6 bases). Germline-derived CDR1 and CDR2 are MDHEN and SYDVKM. V lost 6 bases and J lost 4, with 9 bases in between. CDR3 length: 12 residues. Here the CDR3 DNA reads TGTGCCAGCAGACAGGGAAGCTATGGCTACACCTTC. Translating it yields CASRQGSYGYTF.

The chain carries TRBV6-5 and TRBJ1-3; D is ambiguous. CDR3 length: 16 residues. CDR1 is MNHEY and CDR2 is SVGAGI in the germline V gene. The V end lost 0 bases, the J end lost 2 bases, and 11 bases lay between the germline ends. CDR3 amino acids: CASSYSDGSPGNTIYF. In DNA, the CDR3 is TGTGCCAGCAGTTACTCTGACGGTAGCCCTGGAAACACCATATATTTT.

This clone was seen a few times. The J gene is TRBJ1-6, the V gene TRBV2, with TRBD1 matching over 9 bases. V dropped 6 bases and J dropped 2; count of bases not matched to a gene: 2. The V gene's germline CDR1 is SNHLY and CDR2 FYNNEI. The CDR3 consists of 15 residues. The CDR3 here is CASSGDRAYNSPLHF. The CDR3 DNA sequence: TGTGCCAGCAGCGGGGACAGGGCCTATAATTCACCCCTCCACTTT.